The 10 T cell receptor beta chains below were found in one sample sequenced in a study of cytomegalovirus exposure and HLA in healthy donors. With 60 Vbeta and 13 Jbeta primers, the PCR was carried out. The repertoire was sequenced with immunoSEQ multiplex PCR; TCRdb's copy has only in-frame clones and lacks some. The table lists approximately 210,000 clones, with about 1% in the top ten. Sequenced input: PBMCs. The receptors were sampled from a woman in her 30s in good health and CMV-seropositive.

As DNA, the CDR3 is TGTGCCAGCAGTTCTCAGGGACAGACGGTGCTGTCACCCCTCCACTTT. Protein: CASSSQGQTVLSPLHF. The V and J genes are TRBV6-5 and TRBJ1-6, with 7 positions matching TRBD1. The CDR3 runs 16 residues. Trimming took 4 bases from V and 10 from J; bases not matched to a gene: 13. CDR1 and CDR2 from the germline V gene are MNHEY and SVGAGI.

For the CDR3, the DNA is TGTGCCAGCAGTTACTCGACTAGCGGAGCCCACAATGAGCAGTTCTTC. Translating it yields CASSYSTSGAHNEQFF. J is TRBJ2-1 and V is TRBV6-5; 9 nucleotides line up with TRBD2. Unmatched junction bases numbered 5, after V lost 0 bases and J lost 5 bases. The CDR3 has 16 residues. Germline V gene lookup returns CDR1 MNHEY and CDR2 SVGAGI.

The chain links TRBV11-3 to TRBJ1-1; tentative D call: TRBD1 (6 bases). Germline V lookup: CDR1 SGHNT, CDR2 YENEEA. The V and J ends lost 8 bases and 4 bases respectively, with 11 bases between them. The CDR3 has 12 amino acids. The CDR3 nucleotides are TGTGCCAGCGAACAGGGTACCACTGAAGCTTTCTTT. This translates into CASEQGTTEAFF.

The J gene is TRBJ2-7, the V gene TRBV15, with TRBD2 matching 9 bases. CDR1 LNHNV and CDR2 YYDKDF come from the germline V gene (reference sequence). This CDR3 is 16 amino acids long. V dropped 5 bases and J dropped 0; count of bases not matched to a gene: 8. The CDR3 is CATSRGSSGSSYEQYF. The CDR3 coding sequence is TGTGCCACCAGCCGAGGGAGTAGCGGGAGCTCCTACGAGCAGTACTTC.

J is TRBJ1-2 and V is TRBV5-6; maybe TRBD1 (5 bases). V was cut by 1 base and J by 6 bases, with 10 bases left in between. This CDR3 is 13 amino acids long. Looked up from germline, CDR1 is SGHDT and CDR2 is YYEEEE. This chain's CDR3 is CASSLQGADGYTF. The CDR3 nucleotides read TGTGCCAGCAGCTTGCAAGGGGCTGATGGCTACACCTTC.

V is TRBV4-1 and J is TRBJ1-5, with a tentative D call TRBD1 (5 bases). With 1 base removed from V and 6 bases from J, the gap between germline ends came to 7 bases. CDR3 length equals 13 residues. Germline lookup yields CDR1 MGHRA and CDR2 YSYEKL. CDR3 protein: CASSQGGLQPQHF. For the CDR3, the DNA is TGCGCCAGCAGCCAAGGGGGACTTCAGCCCCAGCATTTT.

The chain couples TRBV18 to TRBJ2-5; 9 bases fit TRBD1. The CDR3 has 15 residues. J was trimmed by 5 bases and V by 0 bases; bases with no gene match: 4. Germline V CDR1 and CDR2: KGHSH, LQKENI. CDR3 bases: TGTGCCAGCTCACCACCGGGACAGGGTCCCGAGACCCAGTACTTC. Amino acids: CASSPPGQGPETQYF. Combining the CDR3 with reference TRBV18 and TRBJ2-5 gives the whole variable domain NAGVMQNPRHLVRRRGQEARLRCSPMKGHSHVYWYRQLPEEGLKFMVYLQKENIIDESGMPKERFSAEFPKEGPSILRIQQVVRGDSAAYFCASSPPGQGPETQYFGPGTRLLVL.

The V gene is TRBV5-4, the J gene TRBJ1-1; possible D gene TRBD1, 5 bases. The V gene lost 4 bases and the J gene lost 9 bases, with 22 bases spanning the gap. This CDR3 has 15 residues. Germline CDR1 SGHNT, CDR2 YYREEE (reference sequence). The CDR3 DNA is TGTGCCAGCAGCCCTGCGGGGGAGGGAGTAAGTAAAGCTTTCTTT. Amino acids: CASSPAGEGVSKAFF.

This chain connects TRBV11-2 to TRBJ1-3; tentatively, D is TRBD1 (6 bases). V was trimmed by 0 bases and J by 3 bases, leaving 15 bases between them. Germline CDR1 SGHAT, CDR2 FQNNGV. The CDR3 runs to 17 residues. The CDR3 protein is CASSLDFRDTGGNTIYF. The CDR3 nucleotides read TGTGCCAGCAGCTTAGATTTTCGGGACACGGGTGGAAACACCATATATTTT.

Written as DNA, the CDR3 is TGTGCCAGCAGCTTTGCGGGGAGGGGGAACTCTAGGATGGTCAATGAGCAGTTCTTC. Protein product: CASSFAGRGNSRMVNEQFF. The chain links TRBV12-1 to TRBJ2-1; TRBD2 is taken as the D call from the table, unchecked against the DNA. TRBV12-1 is tagged as a pseudogene. The CDR3 contains 19 residues.